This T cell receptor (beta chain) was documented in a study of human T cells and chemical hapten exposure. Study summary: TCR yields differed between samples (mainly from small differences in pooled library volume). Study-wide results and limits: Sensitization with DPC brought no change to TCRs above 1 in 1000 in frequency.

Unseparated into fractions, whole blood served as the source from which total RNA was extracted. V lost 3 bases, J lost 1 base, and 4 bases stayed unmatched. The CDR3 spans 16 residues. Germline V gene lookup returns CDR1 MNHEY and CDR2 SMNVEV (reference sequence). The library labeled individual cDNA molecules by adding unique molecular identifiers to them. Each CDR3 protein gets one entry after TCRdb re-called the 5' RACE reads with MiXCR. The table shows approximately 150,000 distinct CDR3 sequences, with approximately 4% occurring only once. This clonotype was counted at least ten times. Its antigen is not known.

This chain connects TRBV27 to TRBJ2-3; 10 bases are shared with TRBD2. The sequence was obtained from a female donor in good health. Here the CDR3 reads CASSFLAGAGTDTQYF. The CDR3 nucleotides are TGTGCCAGCAGTTTTCTAGCGGGGGCGGGCACAGATACGCAGTATTTT.